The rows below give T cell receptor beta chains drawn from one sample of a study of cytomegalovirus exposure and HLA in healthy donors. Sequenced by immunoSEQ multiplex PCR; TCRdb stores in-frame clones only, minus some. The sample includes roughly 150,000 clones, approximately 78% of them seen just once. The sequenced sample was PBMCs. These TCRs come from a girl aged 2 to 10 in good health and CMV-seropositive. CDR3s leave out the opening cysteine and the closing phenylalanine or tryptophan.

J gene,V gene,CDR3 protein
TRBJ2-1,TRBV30,AWSEGGYRPYNEQF
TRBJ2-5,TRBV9,ASSVGSGVQETQY
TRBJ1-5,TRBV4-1,ASSQVRQGNQPQH
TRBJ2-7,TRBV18,ASSPGTGGVYEQY
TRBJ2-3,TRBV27,ASSLFGLVTDTQY
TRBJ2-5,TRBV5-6,ASTGPLEDFETQY
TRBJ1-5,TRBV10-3,AISESTGRRDSNQPQH
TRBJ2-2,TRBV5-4,ASSLGATGELF
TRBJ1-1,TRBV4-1,ASSQIGTGDTEAF
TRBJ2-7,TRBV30,AWTTPGYEQY
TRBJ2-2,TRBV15,ATSAGGLTGELF
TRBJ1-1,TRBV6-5,ASSYSDRGLEAF
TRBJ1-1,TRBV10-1,ASIQSGTGQLNTEAF
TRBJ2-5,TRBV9,ASSVDRGGPGETQY
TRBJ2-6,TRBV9,ASSAPRDSQGRAGANVLT